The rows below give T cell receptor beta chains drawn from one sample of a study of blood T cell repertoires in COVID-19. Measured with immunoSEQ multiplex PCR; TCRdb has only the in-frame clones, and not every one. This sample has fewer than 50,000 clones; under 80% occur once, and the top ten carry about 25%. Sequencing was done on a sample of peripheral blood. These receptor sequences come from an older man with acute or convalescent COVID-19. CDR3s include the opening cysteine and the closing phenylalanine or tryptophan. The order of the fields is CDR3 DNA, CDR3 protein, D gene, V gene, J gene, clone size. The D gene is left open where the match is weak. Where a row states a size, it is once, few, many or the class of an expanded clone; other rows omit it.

cdr3_nt: TGTGCCAGCAAAGAGGGAGGGACGGGGGGTGAAGCTTTCTTT
cdr3_aa: CASKEGGTGGEAFF
d_call: -
v_call: TRBV28
j_call: TRBJ1-1
clone_size: -

cdr3_nt: TGTGCCAGTACCGGGACAGGGGATAACTATGGCTACACCTTC
cdr3_aa: CASTGTGDNYGYTF
d_call: TRBD1
v_call: TRBV19
j_call: TRBJ1-2
clone_size: few

cdr3_nt: TGTGCCAGCTCTATAATACCCTCCTACGAGCAGTACTTC
cdr3_aa: CASSIIPSYEQYF
d_call: -
v_call: TRBV2
j_call: TRBJ2-7
clone_size: -

cdr3_nt: TGTGCCAGCAGCTTAGAGGGGACAGGGGCCTACGAGCAGTACTTC
cdr3_aa: CASSLEGTGAYEQYF
d_call: TRBD1
v_call: TRBV13
j_call: TRBJ2-7
clone_size: -

cdr3_nt: TGTGCCAGCAGCTTAACGGCTAGCGGGGTGAAAGATACGCAGTATTTT
cdr3_aa: CASSLTASGVKDTQYF
d_call: TRBD2
v_call: TRBV7-3
j_call: TRBJ2-3
clone_size: -

cdr3_nt: TGTGCCAGCAGTGAGAACAGGGGAAATGAAAAACTGTTTTTT
cdr3_aa: CASSENRGNEKLFF
d_call: TRBD1
v_call: TRBV2
j_call: TRBJ1-4
clone_size: -

cdr3_nt: TGTGCCAGCAGCCTCAAAGGGCTGGGGCTCCAAGAGACCCAGTACTTC
cdr3_aa: CASSLKGLGLQETQYF
d_call: -
v_call: TRBV9
j_call: TRBJ2-5
clone_size: -

cdr3_nt: TGTGCCAGCAGTGAACCCCCAGGCGACTATGGCTACACCTTC
cdr3_aa: CASSEPPGDYGYTF
d_call: -
v_call: TRBV6-1
j_call: TRBJ1-2
clone_size: -

cdr3_nt: TGTGCCAGCAGCCACTCGCCGCTTGGACTAGTCTACGAGCAGTACTTC
cdr3_aa: CASSHSPLGLVYEQYF
d_call: -
v_call: TRBV21-1
j_call: TRBJ2-7
clone_size: -

cdr3_nt: TGTGCCAGCTCGGGACAGGGTAATTCACCCCTCCACTTT
cdr3_aa: CASSGQGNSPLHF
d_call: TRBD1
v_call: TRBV6-5
j_call: TRBJ1-6
clone_size: many

cdr3_nt: TGCGCCAGCAGTGAGCAAATTGGCGGGATATACAATGAGCAGTTCTTC
cdr3_aa: CASSEQIGGIYNEQFF
d_call: -
v_call: TRBV10-1
j_call: TRBJ2-1
clone_size: -

cdr3_nt: TGTGCCAGCAGCTTAGTACAGCAACCAAGCTCCTACGAGCAGTACTTC
cdr3_aa: CASSLVQQPSSYEQYF
d_call: -
v_call: TRBV11-3
j_call: TRBJ2-7
clone_size: -

cdr3_nt: TGTGCCAGCCTTGGACAACCGGGACTTAATCTCTACGAGCAGTACTTC
cdr3_aa: CASLGQPGLNLYEQYF
d_call: -
v_call: TRBV18
j_call: TRBJ2-7
clone_size: -

cdr3_nt: TGTGCCAGCAGCCCAGCGGGGGGCGAGCAGTACTTC
cdr3_aa: CASSPAGGEQYF
d_call: TRBD2
v_call: TRBV7-9
j_call: TRBJ2-7
clone_size: -

cdr3_nt: TGTGCCAGCAGCGGATGGACAGGGTACAATGAGCAGTTCTTC
cdr3_aa: CASSGWTGYNEQFF
d_call: TRBD1
v_call: TRBV5-4
j_call: TRBJ2-1
clone_size: once

cdr3_nt: TGTGCCAGCAGCCAAGCACGAACGGGTTCGGCTTTCTTT
cdr3_aa: CASSQARTGSAFF
d_call: -
v_call: TRBV3-1/TRBV3-2
j_call: TRBJ1-1
clone_size: -

cdr3_nt: TGTGCCAGCAGCGTAGTTACTAGCAGCAATGAGCAGTTCTTC
cdr3_aa: CASSVVTSSNEQFF
d_call: -
v_call: TRBV9
j_call: TRBJ2-1
clone_size: -

cdr3_nt: TGTGCCAGCAGCCGACTCGCGACAGGGGACGCCGGGGAGCTGTTTTTT
cdr3_aa: CASSRLATGDAGELFF
d_call: TRBD1
v_call: TRBV7-3
j_call: TRBJ2-2
clone_size: -

cdr3_nt: TGTGCCAGCAGTTTACCACAGGGTAGCGCAGATACGCAGTATTTT
cdr3_aa: CASSLPQGSADTQYF
d_call: -
v_call: TRBV28
j_call: TRBJ2-3
clone_size: few

cdr3_nt: TGTGCCATCAGGCTAGGACAGCCGTTCTACGAGCAGTACTTC
cdr3_aa: CAIRLGQPFYEQYF
d_call: -
v_call: TRBV10-3
j_call: TRBJ2-7
clone_size: once

cdr3_nt: TGCGCCAGCAGCCAGGGACAGCGGGACACCGGGGAGCTGTTTTTT
cdr3_aa: CASSQGQRDTGELFF
d_call: -
v_call: TRBV4-1
j_call: TRBJ2-2
clone_size: few

cdr3_nt: TGTGCCAGCAGAAATTACGGTACTTCTAACTATGGCTACACCTTC
cdr3_aa: CASRNYGTSNYGYTF
d_call: -
v_call: TRBV6-4
j_call: TRBJ1-2
clone_size: -

cdr3_nt: TGTGCCAGCAGCTTTTCTCCGCGGGGGCACGGAGATACGCAGTATTTT
cdr3_aa: CASSFSPRGHGDTQYF
d_call: -
v_call: TRBV5-6
j_call: TRBJ2-3
clone_size: -

cdr3_nt: TGTGCCTGGAGTGCTCCGGGACTAGCGGGAGCAACCTACAATGAGCAGTTCTTC
cdr3_aa: CAWSAPGLAGATYNEQFF
d_call: TRBD2
v_call: TRBV30
j_call: TRBJ2-1
clone_size: -

cdr3_nt: TGCGCCAGCAGTGAGGGAGTAGCTGAGCAGTTCTTC
cdr3_aa: CASSEGVAEQFF
d_call: -
v_call: TRBV10-2
j_call: TRBJ2-1
clone_size: -

cdr3_nt: TGTGCCAGCAGCTCACCCGAGGGAGATACGCAGTATTTT
cdr3_aa: CASSSPEGDTQYF
d_call: -
v_call: TRBV9
j_call: TRBJ2-3
clone_size: -

cdr3_nt: TGTGCCAGCTCACTTTCCGGGACAGCGTATGAAAAACTGTTTTTT
cdr3_aa: CASSLSGTAYEKLFF
d_call: TRBD1
v_call: TRBV18
j_call: TRBJ1-4
clone_size: -

cdr3_nt: TGCGCCAGCAGCTTGGATGGGGGGAGGAACGAGCAGTACTTC
cdr3_aa: CASSLDGGRNEQYF
d_call: -
v_call: TRBV5-1
j_call: TRBJ2-7
clone_size: -

cdr3_nt: TGCGCCAGCAGTGAGGCGACACGCACAGATACGCAGTATTTT
cdr3_aa: CASSEATRTDTQYF
d_call: -
v_call: TRBV10-1
j_call: TRBJ2-3
clone_size: few

cdr3_nt: TGTGCCAGCAGCCTGACAGTGATGAACACTGAAGCTTTCTTT
cdr3_aa: CASSLTVMNTEAFF
d_call: -
v_call: TRBV9
j_call: TRBJ1-1
clone_size: -

cdr3_nt: TGTGCCAGCAGCAGCGGCCGGGATTTAGCCGCCAATGAGCAGTTCTTC
cdr3_aa: CASSSGRDLAANEQFF
d_call: -
v_call: TRBV2
j_call: TRBJ2-1
clone_size: medium-sized

cdr3_nt: TGTGCCAGCAGCCTAGGGACAGTCCAGCCCCAGCATTTT
cdr3_aa: CASSLGTVQPQHF
d_call: TRBD1
v_call: TRBV7-2
j_call: TRBJ1-5
clone_size: -

cdr3_nt: TGTGCCAGCAGCCCGAGACAGGGGGGATCCTACAATGAGCAGTTCTTC
cdr3_aa: CASSPRQGGSYNEQFF
d_call: TRBD1
v_call: TRBV5-4
j_call: TRBJ2-1
clone_size: -

cdr3_nt: TGTGCCAGCAGTACCTCAGTGACTAGCGGGGGGGATACGCAGTATTTT
cdr3_aa: CASSTSVTSGGDTQYF
d_call: TRBD2
v_call: TRBV6-6
j_call: TRBJ2-3
clone_size: -

cdr3_nt: TGTGCCAGCAGCCCCCTCGGCGGGCAGGCCCTGAACACTGAAGCTTTCTTT
cdr3_aa: CASSPLGGQALNTEAFF
d_call: -
v_call: TRBV3-1/TRBV3-2
j_call: TRBJ1-1
clone_size: -

cdr3_nt: TGTGCTAGTGGTCCCCCGGAGTCCTACCAAGAGACCCAGTACTTC
cdr3_aa: CASGPPESYQETQYF
d_call: -
v_call: TRBV12-5
j_call: TRBJ2-5
clone_size: few

cdr3_nt: TGTGCCAGCAGTTTAACCTTCCTACAGGGCTCTGGAAACACCATATATTTT
cdr3_aa: CASSLTFLQGSGNTIYF
d_call: -
v_call: TRBV28
j_call: TRBJ1-3
clone_size: -

cdr3_nt: TGTGCCAGCAATATCGCAGGGGGTGATGAAAAACTGTTTTTT
cdr3_aa: CASNIAGGDEKLFF
d_call: TRBD1
v_call: TRBV6-5
j_call: TRBJ1-4
clone_size: few

cdr3_nt: TGTGCCCTATATGGGGAGAGGAGGCGAGGGCAGCCCCAGCATTTT
cdr3_aa: CALYGERRRGQPQHF
d_call: -
v_call: TRBV6-4
j_call: TRBJ1-5
clone_size: -

cdr3_nt: TGTGCCAGCAGCGGGGGAGGGGAAAAAGAAAATACGCAGTATTTT
cdr3_aa: CASSGGGEKENTQYF
d_call: TRBD2
v_call: TRBV5-4
j_call: TRBJ2-3
clone_size: -

cdr3_nt: TGCGCCAGCAGCGGACTAGCGGGAGGAGACGAGACCCAGTACTTC
cdr3_aa: CASSGLAGGDETQYF
d_call: TRBD2
v_call: TRBV5-1
j_call: TRBJ2-5
clone_size: -